These 18 T cell receptor beta chains originate from one sample sequenced in a study of blood T cell repertoires in COVID-19. Produced via immunoSEQ multiplex PCR; TCRdb's table is partial and in-frame only. Altogether some 140,000 clones are present, approximately 79% being singletons, with the ten largest covering around 4%. Sample: peripheral blood. These receptors were collected from a man in his fifties or sixties with acute or convalescent COVID-19.

The chain is built from TRBV18 and TRBJ2-5; TRBD2 aligns across 12 bases. CDR1 KGHSH and CDR2 LQKENI come from the germline V gene. This CDR3 spans 15 amino acids. The V and J ends lost 3 bases and 5 bases, in that order; junction bases with no gene match: 4. Written as DNA, the CDR3 is TGTGCCAGCTCACCTTCCCTAGCGGGAGGGGAGACCCAGTACTTC. Its translation: CASSPSLAGGETQYF.

V is TRBV19 and J is TRBJ1-1; D may be TRBD1 (6 bases). The CDR3 has 14 amino acids. Germline loops: CDR1 LNHDA, CDR2 SQIVND (reference sequence). V gave up 7 bases and J gave up 4 bases, with 16 bases separating them. The CDR3 DNA follows: TGTGCCAGTACCGAAATTACAGGGATCACTGAAGCTTTCTTT. Translated: CASTEITGITEAFF.

This clone was seen just once. The genes are TRBV7-2 and TRBJ1-5; D remains unclear. V lost 3 bases and J 5 bases, leaving 8 bases between the germline ends. This CDR3 has 13 residues. Germline CDR1 is SGHTA and CDR2 is FQGNSA. In DNA form, the CDR3 reads TGTGCCAGCAGCTTTGAAAGCGATCAGCCCCAGCATTTT. Encoded protein: CASSFESDQPQHF.

This clone has a single count. The DNA for the CDR3 is TGTGCCAGCAGGCTAGGACAGCTTGAAAAACTGTTTTTT. It yields the protein CASRLGQLEKLFF. The gene calls are TRBV28 and TRBJ1-4; TRBD1 might be the D (6 bases). In germline, CDR1 is MDHEN, CDR2 SYDVKM. V was pared by 6 bases and J by 7 bases, with 12 bases between. The CDR3 consists of 13 residues.

This clone was recorded once. This sequence joins TRBV7-2 and TRBJ2-3; possible D gene TRBD1, 5 bases. This CDR3 comprises 15 residues. In germline, CDR1 is SGHTA, CDR2 FQGNSA. Trimming left V 1 base short and J 2 bases short, with 10 bases between. CDR3 region: CASSLVGAHTDTQYF. In DNA form, the CDR3 reads TGTGCCAGCAGCTTAGTAGGGGCCCACACAGATACGCAGTATTTT.

The chain has TRBV27 and TRBJ2-7; 9 bases match TRBD1. The CDR3 spans 15 residues. The V gene end was trimmed by 5 bases and the J gene end by 2 bases; junction bases not matched to a gene: 7. Germline-derived CDR1 and CDR2 are MNHEY and SMNVEV (reference sequence). DNA for the CDR3: TGTGCCAGCAGTGTATTGGGACAGGGAACCTACGAGCAGTACTTC. Protein sequence: CASSVLGQGTYEQYF.

This chain joins TRBV19 and TRBJ2-1, with TRBD2 matching over 9 bases. Germline V lookup: CDR1 LNHDA, CDR2 SQIVND (reference sequence). V lost 7 bases, J lost 3 bases, and 10 bases stayed unmatched. This CDR3 spans 16 amino acids. CDR3 DNA sequence: TGTGCCAGTACCATATCCGGACTAGCGAGCTACAATGAGCAGTTCTTC. This translates into CASTISGLASYNEQFF.

The chain carries TRBV5-1 and TRBJ2-1, with 11 bases aligning to TRBD2. Germline V gene data show CDR1 as SGHRS and CDR2 as YFSETQ. The V segment lost 5 bases and the J segment 0 bases; nucleotides outside the gene matches: 4. The CDR3 consists of 16 residues. CDR3 region: CASSPTSGSSYNEQFF. For the CDR3, the DNA is TGCGCCAGCAGTCCCACTAGCGGGAGCTCCTACAATGAGCAGTTCTTC.

This clone was recorded once. The chain uses TRBV6-5 and TRBJ1-6; possibly TRBD1 for D (6 bases). V was shortened by 7 bases and J by 3 bases, with 7 bases between the two germline ends. CDR3 length: 13 residues. Looked up from germline, CDR1 is MNHEY and CDR2 is SVGAGI. This chain's CDR3 is CASMDSYNSPLHF. As DNA, the CDR3 is TGTGCCAGCATGGACAGCTATAATTCACCCCTCCACTTT.

This clone appeared a single time. The J gene is TRBJ2-4, the V gene TRBV5-1; D may be TRBD2 (5 bases). CDR3 length equals 17 residues. The germline V gene encodes CDR1 SGHRS and CDR2 YFSETQ. V lost 3 bases to trimming and J lost 0 bases, with 16 bases between them. CDR3 loop: CASSSTPRAGAKNIQYF. CDR3 DNA: TGCGCCAGCAGCTCGACCCCCCGCGCGGGAGCCAAAAACATTCAGTACTTC.

This clone has only one observation. V gene TRBV2 combines with J gene TRBJ1-4; unclear D gene. From germline, CDR1 is SNHLY and CDR2 FYNNEI. Trimming removed 4 bases at V and 8 bases at J, with 11 bases between. The CDR3 has 13 amino acids. The CDR3 loop reads CASSVGSGEKLFF. The CDR3 region has the DNA TGTGCCAGCAGTGTTGGGTCAGGCGAAAAACTGTTTTTT.

Here the CDR3 DNA reads TGTGCCAGCAGCCGCAATAGCGGGGGGGGTGGCACAGATACGCAGTATTTT. It encodes CASSRNSGGGGTDTQYF. The genes are TRBV4-2 and TRBJ2-3; 11 bases match TRBD2. V shed 4 bases and J 1 base; nucleotides not matched to a gene: 7. The CDR3 runs to 17 residues. Germline lookup yields CDR1 LGHNA and CDR2 YNFKEQ.

CDR3 nucleotides: TGTGCCAGCAGCCTTACGGGACTGCAGAACACTGAAGCTTTCTTT. As protein: CASSLTGLQNTEAFF. The J gene is TRBJ1-1, the V gene TRBV6-6, with TRBD1 as a possible D gene (5 bases). V was pared by 6 bases and J by 1 base, with 15 bases between. The CDR3 runs to 15 residues. Germline lookup yields CDR1 MNHNY and CDR2 SVGAGI (reference sequence).

This clone has more than one count but fewer than ten. This sequence joins TRBV24-1 and TRBJ2-3, with 14 bases identical to TRBD2. The CDR3 runs to 16 residues. Trimming at V came to 1 base and at J to 5 bases, leaving 1 base not matched to a gene. CDR1 is KGHDR and CDR2 is SFDVKD in the germline V gene. In nucleotides, the CDR3 is TGTGCCACCAGTGATTTAGGACTAGCGGGAGGAGATACGCAGTATTTT. Its translation: CATSDLGLAGGDTQYF.

Points on this clone: Its ends do not fully match the called genes, so a read error is possible. The J gene is TRBJ2-1, the V gene TRBV11-1, with 10 nucleotides matching TRBD2. Germline CDR1 and CDR2: SGHAT and FQDESV (reference sequence). There are 16 residues in the CDR3. DNA of the CDR3: TGTGCCAGCAGCTCCACCGGACTAGCGGATTACAATGCGCAGTTCTTC. It codes for CASSSTGLADYNAQFF.

This clone was recorded once. The chain carries TRBV7-2 and TRBJ2-1, with D maybe TRBD2 (7 bases). The CDR3 contains 17 residues. Germline V gene sequence: CDR1 SGHTA, CDR2 FQGNSA. Trimming took off 2 bases at V and 2 bases at J, with 16 bases between the two ends. The CDR3 region has the DNA TGTGCCAGCAGCTTACAGATTGGGGGGGCAACCTACAATGAGCAGTTCTTC. Translation gives CASSLQIGGATYNEQFF.

In its sample, this clone was seen a few times. The chain links TRBV28 to TRBJ2-7; D uncertain. Germline CDR1 reads MDHEN; CDR2 reads SYDVKM. The CDR3 has 16 amino acids. V was shortened by 4 bases and J by 2 bases, with 18 bases between the two germline ends. CDR3 nucleotide sequence: TGTGCCAGCAGTTCCCCCGAGGAGCGCACTGCCTACGAGCAGTACTTC. Translation: CASSSPEERTAYEQYF.

In its sample, this clone was seen once. The V call is TRBV11-3, the J call TRBJ2-5; 10 positions match TRBD1. Germline lookup yields CDR1 SGHNT and CDR2 YENEEA. The CDR3 runs 14 residues. J lost 6 bases, V lost 5 bases, and 6 bases had no gene match. CDR3 in amino acids: CASSPGTGEKTQYF. CDR3 DNA sequence: TGTGCCAGCAGCCCCGGGACAGGGGAGAAGACCCAGTACTTC.